What follows are 28 T cell receptor beta chains derived from one specimen sequenced in a study of response to subunit inactivated influenza vaccine. MiXCR was run by TCRdb on the RT-PCR reads, yielding one entry per CDR3 protein. The data hold around 850,000 distinct CDR3 sequences, with approximately 17% observed a single time. The source was PBMCs from blood, collected 4 to 6 days after vaccination. These receptors all come from a man aged 45 to 65 who received an inactivated influenza vaccine.

This clonotype was seen at least ten times. This rearrangement joins TRBV12-3 or TRBV12-4 to TRBJ2-1; D is perhaps TRBD2 (6 bases). The length of the CDR3 is 17 residues. V shed 3 bases and J shed 0 bases, with 15 bases lying between them. CDR3 sequence: CASSFRTGGSSYNEQFF. The CDR3 DNA sequence: TGTGCCAGCAGTTTTAGGACTGGAGGGAGCTCCTACAATGAGCAGTTCTTC.

This clonotype has at least ten counts. The genes are TRBV7-2 and TRBJ2-7, with 8 bases fitting TRBD2. In germline, CDR1 is SGHTA, CDR2 FQGNSA. The CDR3 sequence is 15 residues long. With 2 bases clipped from V and 2 bases from J, the junction kept 5 bases outside the gene matches. CDR3 nucleotide sequence: TGTGCCAGCAGCTTACTAGTTAGCGGGGCCTACGAGCAGTACTTC. Its protein product is CASSLLVSGAYEQYF.

This clonotype was recorded a few times. The chain combines TRBV27 with TRBJ1-2, with TRBD1 as a possible D gene (5 bases). There are 13 residues in the CDR3. The germline CDR1 and CDR2 sequences are MNHEY and SMNVEV (reference sequence). Trimming cost V 8 bases and J 8 bases, with 18 bases left between them. The CDR3 DNA is TGTGCCAGCGGGCTCCTAAGAAAGGGGGGCTACACCTTC. Its translation is CASGLLRKGGYTF.

This chain uses TRBV29-1 with TRBJ2-5, with unresolved D. The CDR3 consists of 13 residues. Deletions cut 4 bases from V and 5 bases from J, with 14 bases between. Germline values: CDR1 SQVTM, CDR2 ANQGSEA. DNA of the CDR3: TGCAGCGTTGGGGTGGCTACTCGGGAGACCCAGTACTTC. It yields the protein CSVGVATRETQYF. Looking up the rest from reference TRBV29-1 and TRBJ2-5 gives the full variable domain: SAVISQKPSRDICQRGTSLTIQCQVDSQVTMMFWYRQQPGQSLTLIATANQGSEATYESGFVIDKFPISRPNLTFSTLTVSNMSPEDSSIYLCSVGVATRETQYFGPGTRLLVL.

The CDR3 coding sequence is TGTGCCACCAGCAGAGATAGGAGCCCGTTCCCCGAGCAGTACTTC. Translation gives CATSRDRSPFPEQYF. The V call is TRBV15, the J call TRBJ2-7, with D unresolved. V was shortened by 0 bases and J by 6 bases, with 15 bases between the two germline ends. The CDR3 contains 15 residues. The germline gives CDR1 LNHNV, CDR2 YYDKDF (reference sequence).

The table lists this clonotype with a few counts. V usage is TRBV4-3 and J usage is TRBJ1-6; the D is unclear. Germline V lookup: CDR1 LGHNA, CDR2 YSLEER. The CDR3 runs 13 residues. Trimming took off 1 base at V and 10 bases at J, with 8 bases between the two ends. The CDR3 region has the DNA TGCGCCAGCAGCCAAGGTAGAGGATCACCCCTCCACTTT. As protein: CASSQGRGSPLHF.

The table lists this clonotype with a few counts. The CDR3 nucleotides read TGCAGCGCCCTGACAGGGCTTGACGCTTTCTTT. It encodes CSALTGLDAFF. The chain joins TRBV29-1 to TRBJ1-1; 7 bases match TRBD1. Germline CDR1 SQVTM, CDR2 ANQGSEA. V lost 7 bases to trimming and J lost 11 bases; unmatched junction nucleotides: 10. The CDR3 covers 11 residues.

The chain uses TRBV20-1 and TRBJ2-3, with a weak D call TRBD2 (6 bases). Germline values: CDR1 DFQATT, CDR2 SNEGSKA (reference sequence). The CDR3 totals 18 residues. V was pared by 1 base and J by 0 bases, with 20 bases between. CDR3 DNA sequence: TGCAGTGCTAGAGCCTCACGGTCGCGGGACCTTAGCACAGATACGCAGTATTTT. It codes for CSARASRSRDLSTDTQYF.

This clonotype was picked up a small number of times. The chain uses TRBV7-2 and TRBJ2-2, with TRBD1 matching over 10 bases. Germline V lookup: CDR1 SGHTA, CDR2 FQGNSA. With 6 bases clipped from V and 4 bases from J, the junction kept 8 bases outside the gene matches. This CDR3 is built from 16 residues. In DNA, the CDR3 is TGTGCCAGCAGGCCCGGGACAGGGGATTTCACCGGGGAGCTGTTTTTT. Protein: CASRPGTGDFTGELFF.

A few counts support this clonotype. This chain joins TRBV4-3 and TRBJ2-3, with D possibly matching TRBD1 (5 bases). The CDR3 is 16 residues long. Between the trimmed V and J ends, which lost 0 bases and 2 bases, there was a span of 12 bases. The germline CDR1 and CDR2 sequences are LGHNA and YSLEER. CDR3 coding DNA: TGCGCCAGCAGCCAAGATAATACAGGCTTCACAGATACGCAGTATTTT. It yields the protein CASSQDNTGFTDTQYF.

There are a few counts of this clonotype. V is TRBV7-3 and J is TRBJ2-3; 12 bases map to TRBD2. CDR3 length: 21 amino acids. V was clipped by 1 base and J by 1 base; unmatched bases: 15. Germline V gene lookup returns CDR1 SGHTA and CDR2 FQGTGA. The CDR3 spells CASSLRGFSWLAGGGTDTQYF. DNA of the CDR3: TGTGCCAGCAGCTTAAGAGGTTTTTCGTGGCTAGCGGGGGGGGGCACAGATACGCAGTATTTT. The complete variable domain, with remaining parts taken from reference TRBV7-3 and TRBJ2-3, reads GAGVSQTPSNKVTEKGKYVELRCDPISGHTALYWYRQSLGQGPEFLIYFQGTGAADDSGLPNDRFFAVRPEGSVSTLKIQRTERGDSAVYLCASSLRGFSWLAGGGTDTQYFGPGTRLTVL.

V is TRBV10-3 and J is TRBJ1-2; no clear D gene. V lost 6 bases, J lost 7 bases, and 21 bases lay in between. This CDR3 comprises 15 residues. The germline V gene has CDR1 ENHRY and CDR2 SYGVKD. CDR3 sequence (DNA): TGTGCCATCAGGATCAGACCTACCGGGGATGGTGGCTACACCTTC. The encoded protein is CAIRIRPTGDGGYTF.

The V and J genes are TRBV7-9 and TRBJ2-1; 9 bases map to TRBD2. The junction had 12 bases not matched to a gene; V was cut back by 6 bases and J by 9 bases. Germline V gene data show CDR1 as SEHNR and CDR2 as FQNEAQ (reference sequence). The CDR3 runs to 15 residues. The chain's CDR3 is CASRVWREGRGEQFF. CDR3 bases: TGTGCCAGCAGGGTATGGCGGGAGGGCCGAGGTGAGCAGTTCTTC. Full variable domain (missing parts from reference TRBV7-9 and TRBJ2-1): DTGVSQNPRHKITKRGQNVTFRCDPISEHNRLYWYRQTLGQGPEFLTYFQNEAQLEKSRLLSDRFSAERPKGSFSTLEIQRTEQGDSAMYLCASRVWREGRGEQFFGPGTRLTVL.

The genes are TRBV7-9 and TRBJ2-3, with D unclear. Germline CDR1 SEHNR, CDR2 FQNEAQ (reference sequence). V lost 5 bases and J lost 7, with 13 bases in between. This CDR3 is 13 amino acids long. The CDR3 spells CASSPTGRNTQYF. The DNA for the CDR3 is TGTGCCAGCAGCCCGACCGGACGAAATACGCAGTATTTT. Full variable domain (rest looked up from reference TRBV7-9 and TRBJ2-3): DTGVSQNPRHKITKRGQNVTFRCDPISEHNRLYWYRQTLGQGPEFLTYFQNEAQLEKSRLLSDRFSAERPKGSFSTLEIQRTEQGDSAMYLCASSPTGRNTQYFGPGTRLTVL.

The CDR3 region has the DNA TGTGCCAGCAGCTTAGGGAGAGCGGGAGGGGGTGAGCAGTACTTC. Residues: CASSLGRAGGGEQYF. This chain joins TRBV7-2 and TRBJ2-7; TRBD2 aligns across 10 bases. The V gene end was trimmed by 1 base and the J gene end by 7 bases; junction bases not matched to a gene: 7. Germline V gene data show CDR1 as SGHTA and CDR2 as FQGNSA. This CDR3 is built from 15 residues. Supplemented by reference TRBV7-2 and TRBJ2-7, the full variable domain reads GAGVSQSPSNKVTEKGKDVELRCDPISGHTALYWYRQSLGQGLEFLIYFQGNSAPDKSGLPSDRFSAERTGGSVSTLTIQRTQQEDSAVYLCASSLGRAGGGEQYFGPGTRLTVT.

V usage is TRBV19 and J usage is TRBJ2-5; tentative D call: TRBD1 (6 bases). The CDR3 runs 13 residues. Germline V lookup: CDR1 LNHDA, CDR2 SQIVND (reference sequence). V was trimmed by 8 bases and J by 5 bases, leaving 15 bases between them. The CDR3 here is CASGHRTEETQYF. DNA of the CDR3: TGTGCCAGTGGGCATCGGACAGAGGAGACCCAGTACTTC.

The gene calls are TRBV18 and TRBJ2-7; D is perhaps TRBD1 (6 bases). Between the trimmed V and J ends, which lost 5 bases and 2 bases, there was a span of 19 bases. The V gene's germline CDR1 is KGHSH and CDR2 LQKENI. The CDR3 runs to 16 residues. The CDR3 here is CASSAATGPGPYEQYF. Written as DNA, the CDR3 is TGTGCCAGCTCAGCCGCGACAGGACCGGGCCCCTACGAGCAGTACTTC.

In regard to this clonotype: The junction shows a germline mismatch at one end, possibly a read error. This sequence joins TRBV10-3 and TRBJ2-1; D remains ambiguous. The CDR3 runs 14 residues. From germline, CDR1 is ENHRY and CDR2 SYGVKD. Here the CDR3 reads CAIREFDSYNEQFF. The DNA of the CDR3 is TGTGCCATCAGGGAGTTTGACTCCTACAATGAGCAGTTCTTC.

This clonotype was counted only a few times. This chain connects TRBV5-1 to TRBJ2-3; D is possibly TRBD1 or TRBD2 (6 bases each). CDR1 is SGHRS, CDR2 YFSETQ, per germline. The germline V and J ends were trimmed by 3 bases and 0 bases, with 14 bases remaining between them. The CDR3 is 16 residues long. The CDR3 region is CASSSSGAPSTDTQYF. The CDR3 DNA reads as TGCGCCAGCAGCTCCTCGGGGGCCCCAAGCACAGATACGCAGTATTTT.

This clonotype was observed at least ten times. This sequence joins TRBV11-2 and TRBJ2-7; 7 nucleotides align to TRBD1. This CDR3 is 15 amino acids long. J was trimmed by 1 base and V by 0 bases; bases with no gene match: 3. In germline, CDR1 is SGHAT, CDR2 FQNNGV. The CDR3 protein is CASSLERGPSYEQYF. In DNA form, the CDR3 reads TGTGCCAGCAGCTTAGAGAGGGGGCCTTCCTACGAGCAGTACTTC.

This clonotype came up many times. The genes are TRBV24-1 and TRBJ2-3; 8 bases map to TRBD2. The germline CDR1 and CDR2 sequences are KGHDR and SFDVKD. The CDR3 is 13 amino acids. With V trimmed by 9 bases and J by 1 base, 2 bases remained unmatched. CDR3 DNA sequence: TGTGCCACCGGAGCGGGGGGCACAGATACGCAGTATTTT. It encodes CATGAGGTDTQYF.

This clonotype was seen a handful of times. The V and J genes are TRBV7-9 and TRBJ2-7, with TRBD1 identical over 8 bases. With 6 bases clipped from V and 2 bases from J, the junction kept 3 bases outside the gene matches. The germline gives CDR1 SEHNR, CDR2 FQNEAQ (reference sequence). The CDR3 covers 13 residues. CDR3 in DNA: TGTGCCAGCAGGGGACAGGTGGCCTACGAGCAGTACTTC. Protein: CASRGQVAYEQYF.

This clonotype was observed a handful of times. V gene TRBV29-1 combines with J gene TRBJ1-1; no definite D call. V lost 4 bases and J 7 bases, leaving 7 bases between the germline ends. Germline loops: CDR1 SQVTM, CDR2 ANQGSEA. CDR3 length equals 10 residues. CDR3 sequence: CSVGAIEAFF. CDR3 DNA: TGCAGCGTTGGAGCGATTGAAGCTTTCTTT.

The J gene is TRBJ2-1, the V gene TRBV7-9, with 7 bases identical to TRBD2. Germline lookup yields CDR1 SEHNR and CDR2 FQNEAQ (reference sequence). J gave up 2 bases and V 1 base, and 5 bases lay outside the gene matches. CDR3 length equals 16 residues. This CDR3 reads CASSLGSGATYNEQFF. As DNA, the CDR3 is TGTGCCAGCAGCTTAGGGAGCGGGGCCACCTACAATGAGCAGTTCTTC. The full variable domain, with the rest looked up from reference TRBV7-9 and TRBJ2-1, is DTGVSQNPRHKITKRGQNVTFRCDPISEHNRLYWYRQTLGQGPEFLTYFQNEAQLEKSRLLSDRFSAERPKGSFSTLEIQRTEQGDSAMYLCASSLGSGATYNEQFFGPGTRLTVL.

The rearrangement joins TRBV6-2 or TRBV6-3 to TRBJ2-4; TRBD2 might be the D (5 bases). This CDR3 region has 17 residues. CDR1 is MNHEY and CDR2 is SVGEGT in the germline V gene. The ends were cut back, 7 bases at V and 3 bases at J, with 22 bases in the middle. CDR3 protein: CASTSWSGSPDKNIQYF. The CDR3 bases are TGTGCCAGCACCTCATGGTCGGGGTCCCCAGACAAAAACATTCAGTACTTC.

This clonotype was observed a few times. The chain has TRBV12-3 or TRBV12-4 and TRBJ1-1; 7 bases line up with TRBD1. There are 11 residues in the CDR3. The V segment lost 7 bases and the J segment 6 bases; nucleotides outside the gene matches: 2. In DNA, the CDR3 is TGTGCCAGCATGACAGGGTCTGAAGCTTTCTTT. It is translated as CASMTGSEAFF.

This clonotype was counted at least ten times. This sequence joins TRBV12-3 or TRBV12-4 and TRBJ2-7; 9 positions match TRBD2. The length of the CDR3 is 15 residues. The V gene end was trimmed by 2 bases and the J gene end by 4 bases; junction bases not matched to a gene: 6. Written as DNA, the CDR3 is TGTGCCAGCAGTTTATCCTCTAGCGGGGTATACGAGCAGTACTTC. This translates into CASSLSSSGVYEQYF.

This clonotype turned up a few times. This chain uses TRBV7-9 with TRBJ2-3; D unresolved. Germline CDR1 and CDR2: SEHNR and FQNEAQ (reference sequence). V was cut by 5 bases and J by 1 base, with 13 bases left in between. CDR3 length equals 15 residues. CDR3 sequence reads: CASSVGRVGTDTQYF. CDR3 sequence (DNA): TGTGCCAGCAGCGTAGGTCGAGTAGGCACAGATACGCAGTATTTT.